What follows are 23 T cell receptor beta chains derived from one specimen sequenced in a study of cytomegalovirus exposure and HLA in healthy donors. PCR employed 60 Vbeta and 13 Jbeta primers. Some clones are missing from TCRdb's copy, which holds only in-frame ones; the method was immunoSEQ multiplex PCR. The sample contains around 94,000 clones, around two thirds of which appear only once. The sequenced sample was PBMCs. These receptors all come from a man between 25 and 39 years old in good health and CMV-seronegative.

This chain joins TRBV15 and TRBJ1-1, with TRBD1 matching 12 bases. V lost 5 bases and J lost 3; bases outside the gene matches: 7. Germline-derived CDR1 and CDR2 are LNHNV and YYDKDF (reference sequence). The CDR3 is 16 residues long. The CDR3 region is CATSPRDRGRDTEAFF. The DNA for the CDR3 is TGTGCCACCAGCCCAAGGGACAGGGGGCGAGACACTGAAGCTTTCTTT.

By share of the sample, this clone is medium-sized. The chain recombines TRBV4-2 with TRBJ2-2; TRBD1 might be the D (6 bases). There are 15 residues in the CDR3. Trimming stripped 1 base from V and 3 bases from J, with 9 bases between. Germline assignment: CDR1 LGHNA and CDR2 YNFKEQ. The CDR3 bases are TGTGCCAGCAGCCAAGCTTCAGGGGACACCGGGGAGCTGTTTTTT. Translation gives CASSQASGDTGELFF.

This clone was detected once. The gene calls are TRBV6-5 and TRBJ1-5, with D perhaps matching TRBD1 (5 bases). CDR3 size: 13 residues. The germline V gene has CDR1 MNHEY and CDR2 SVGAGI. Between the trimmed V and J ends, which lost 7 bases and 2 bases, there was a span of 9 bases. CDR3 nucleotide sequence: TGTGCCAGCACCCCGGGGGGCAATCAGCCCCAGCATTTT. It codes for CASTPGGNQPQHF.

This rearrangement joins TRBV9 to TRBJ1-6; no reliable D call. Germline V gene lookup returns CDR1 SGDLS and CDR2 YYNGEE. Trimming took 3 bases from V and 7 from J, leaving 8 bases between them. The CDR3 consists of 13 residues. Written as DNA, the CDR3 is TGTGCCAGCAGCGGAGGTGGAAATTCACCCCTCCACTTT. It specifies CASSGGGNSPLHF.

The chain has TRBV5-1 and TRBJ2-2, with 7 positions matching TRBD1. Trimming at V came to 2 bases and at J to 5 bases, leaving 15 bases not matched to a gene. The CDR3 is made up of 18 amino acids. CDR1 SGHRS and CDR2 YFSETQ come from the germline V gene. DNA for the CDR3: TGCGCCAGCAGCTTAAGAGGTTCTAGGGGGCGTGGGACCGGGGAGCTGTTTTTT. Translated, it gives CASSLRGSRGRGTGELFF. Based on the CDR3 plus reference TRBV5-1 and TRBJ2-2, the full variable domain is KAGVTQTPRYLIKTRGQQVTLSCSPISGHRSVSWYQQTPGQGLQFLFEYFSETQRNKGNFPGRFSGRQFSNSRSEMNVSTLELGDSALYLCASSLRGSRGRGTGELFFGEGSRLTVL.

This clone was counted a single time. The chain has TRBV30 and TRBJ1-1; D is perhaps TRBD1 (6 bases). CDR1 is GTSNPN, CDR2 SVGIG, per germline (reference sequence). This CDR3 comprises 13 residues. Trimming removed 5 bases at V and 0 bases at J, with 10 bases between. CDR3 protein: CAWLQGLNTEAFF. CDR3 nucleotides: TGTGCCTGGTTACAGGGATTGAACACTGAAGCTTTCTTT.

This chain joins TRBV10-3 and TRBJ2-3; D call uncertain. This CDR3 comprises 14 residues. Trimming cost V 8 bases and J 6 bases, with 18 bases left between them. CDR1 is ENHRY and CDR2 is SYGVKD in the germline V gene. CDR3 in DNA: TGTGCCATCGGAAAGATAGCAAGAGTGGATACGCAGTATTTT. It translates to CAIGKIARVDTQYF.

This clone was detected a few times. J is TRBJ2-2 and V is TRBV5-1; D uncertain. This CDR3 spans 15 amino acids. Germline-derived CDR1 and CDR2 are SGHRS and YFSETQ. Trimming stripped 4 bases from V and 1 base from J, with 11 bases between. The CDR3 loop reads CASSADTGNTGELFF. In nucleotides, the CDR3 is TGCGCCAGCAGCGCCGACACCGGGAACACCGGGGAGCTGTTTTTT.

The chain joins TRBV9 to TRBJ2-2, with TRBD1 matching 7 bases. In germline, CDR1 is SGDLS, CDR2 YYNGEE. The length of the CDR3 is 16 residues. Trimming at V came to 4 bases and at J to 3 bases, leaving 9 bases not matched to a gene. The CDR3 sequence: CASSIFRDSYTGELFF. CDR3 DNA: TGTGCCAGCAGCATATTCCGGGACAGCTACACCGGGGAGCTGTTTTTT.

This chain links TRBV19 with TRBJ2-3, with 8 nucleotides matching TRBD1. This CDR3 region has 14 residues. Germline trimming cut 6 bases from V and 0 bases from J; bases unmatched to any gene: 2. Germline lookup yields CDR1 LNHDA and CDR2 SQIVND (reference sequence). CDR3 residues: CASSQGASTDTQYF. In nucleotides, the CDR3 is TGTGCCAGTAGCCAGGGGGCTAGCACAGATACGCAGTATTTT.

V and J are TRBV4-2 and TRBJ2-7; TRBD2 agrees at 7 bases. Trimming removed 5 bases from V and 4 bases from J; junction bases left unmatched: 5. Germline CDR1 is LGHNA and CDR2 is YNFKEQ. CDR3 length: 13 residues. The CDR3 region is CASSGTSVYEQYF. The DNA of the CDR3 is TGTGCCAGCAGCGGAACTAGCGTGTACGAGCAGTACTTC.

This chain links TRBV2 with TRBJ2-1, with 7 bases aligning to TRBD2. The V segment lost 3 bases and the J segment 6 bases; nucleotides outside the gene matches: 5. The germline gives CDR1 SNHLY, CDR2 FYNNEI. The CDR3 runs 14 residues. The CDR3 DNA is TGTGCCAGCAGTGAGGAGCGGGACCTCAATGAGCAGTTCTTC. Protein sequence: CASSEERDLNEQFF.

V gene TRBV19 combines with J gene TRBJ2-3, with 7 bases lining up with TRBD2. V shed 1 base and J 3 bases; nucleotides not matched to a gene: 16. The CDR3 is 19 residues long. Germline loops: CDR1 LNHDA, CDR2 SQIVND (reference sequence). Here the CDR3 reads CASSIGSPGGSIYTDTQYF. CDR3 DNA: TGTGCCAGTAGTATAGGTTCACCAGGCGGGAGCATTTATACAGATACGCAGTATTTT.

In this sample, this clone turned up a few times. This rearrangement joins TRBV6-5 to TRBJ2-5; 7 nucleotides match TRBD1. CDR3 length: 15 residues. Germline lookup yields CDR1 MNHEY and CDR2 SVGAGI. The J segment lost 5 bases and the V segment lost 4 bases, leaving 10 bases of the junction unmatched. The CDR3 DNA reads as TGTGCCAGCAGTTTTGGGACAGCTCGGGCGGAGACCCAGTACTTC. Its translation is CASSFGTARAETQYF.

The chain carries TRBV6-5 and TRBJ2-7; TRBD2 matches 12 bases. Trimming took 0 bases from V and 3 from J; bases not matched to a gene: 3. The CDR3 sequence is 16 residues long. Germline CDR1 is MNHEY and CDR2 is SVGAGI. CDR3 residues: CASSYSTSGGFYEQYF. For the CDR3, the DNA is TGTGCCAGCAGTTACTCCACTAGCGGGGGGTTCTACGAGCAGTACTTC.

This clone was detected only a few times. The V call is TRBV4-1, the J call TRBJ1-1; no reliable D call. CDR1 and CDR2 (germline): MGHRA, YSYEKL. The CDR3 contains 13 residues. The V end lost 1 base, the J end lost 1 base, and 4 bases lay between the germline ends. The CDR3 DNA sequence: TGCGCCAGCAGCCAAGGAGGGAACACTGAAGCTTTCTTT. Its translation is CASSQGGNTEAFF.

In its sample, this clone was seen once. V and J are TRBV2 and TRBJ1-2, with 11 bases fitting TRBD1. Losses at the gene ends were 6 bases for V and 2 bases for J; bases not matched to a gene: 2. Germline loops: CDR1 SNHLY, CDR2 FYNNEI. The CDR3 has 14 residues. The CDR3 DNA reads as TGTGCCAGCAGCCGGGACAGGGGGAACTATGGCTACACCTTC. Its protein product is CASSRDRGNYGYTF.

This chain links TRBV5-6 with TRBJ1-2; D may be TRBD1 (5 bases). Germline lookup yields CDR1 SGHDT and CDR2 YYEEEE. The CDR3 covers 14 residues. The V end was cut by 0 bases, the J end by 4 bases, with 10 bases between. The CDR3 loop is CASSLVRVVYGYTF. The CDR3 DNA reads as TGTGCCAGCAGCTTGGTCAGGGTTGTCTATGGCTACACCTTC.

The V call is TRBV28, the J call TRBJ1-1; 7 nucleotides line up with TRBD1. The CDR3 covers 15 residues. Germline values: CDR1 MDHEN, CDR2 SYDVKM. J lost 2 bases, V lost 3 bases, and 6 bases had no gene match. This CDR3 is CASSFPWTGNTEAFF. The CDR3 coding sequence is TGTGCCAGCAGTTTCCCTTGGACAGGTAACACTGAAGCTTTCTTT.

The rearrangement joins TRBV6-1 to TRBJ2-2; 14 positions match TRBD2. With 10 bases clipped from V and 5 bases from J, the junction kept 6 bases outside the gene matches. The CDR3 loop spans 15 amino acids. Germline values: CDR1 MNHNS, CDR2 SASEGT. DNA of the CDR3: TGTGCCACCTCAGGACTAGCGGGAGGTACCGGGGAGCTGTTTTTT. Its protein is CATSGLAGGTGELFF.

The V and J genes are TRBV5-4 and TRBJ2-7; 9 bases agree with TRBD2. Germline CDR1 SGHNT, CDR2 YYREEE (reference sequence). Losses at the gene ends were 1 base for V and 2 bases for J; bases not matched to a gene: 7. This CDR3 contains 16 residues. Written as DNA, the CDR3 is TGTGCCAGCAGCTTGCCGAATAGCGGGAGCACCTACGAGCAGTACTTC. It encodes CASSLPNSGSTYEQYF.

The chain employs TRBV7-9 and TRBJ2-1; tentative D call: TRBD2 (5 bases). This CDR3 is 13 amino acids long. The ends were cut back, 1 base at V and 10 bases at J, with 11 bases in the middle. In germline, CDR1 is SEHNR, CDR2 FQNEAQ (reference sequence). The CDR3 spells CASSLERPSEQFF. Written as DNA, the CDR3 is TGTGCCAGCAGCTTAGAGAGGCCTAGCGAGCAGTTCTTC.

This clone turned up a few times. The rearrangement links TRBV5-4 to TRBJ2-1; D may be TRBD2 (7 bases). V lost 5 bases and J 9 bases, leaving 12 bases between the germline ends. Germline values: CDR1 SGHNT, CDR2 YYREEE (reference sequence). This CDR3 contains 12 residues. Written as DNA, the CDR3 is TGTGCCAGCAGTACGGGGGGCTTTGAGCAGTTCTTC. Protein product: CASSTGGFEQFF.